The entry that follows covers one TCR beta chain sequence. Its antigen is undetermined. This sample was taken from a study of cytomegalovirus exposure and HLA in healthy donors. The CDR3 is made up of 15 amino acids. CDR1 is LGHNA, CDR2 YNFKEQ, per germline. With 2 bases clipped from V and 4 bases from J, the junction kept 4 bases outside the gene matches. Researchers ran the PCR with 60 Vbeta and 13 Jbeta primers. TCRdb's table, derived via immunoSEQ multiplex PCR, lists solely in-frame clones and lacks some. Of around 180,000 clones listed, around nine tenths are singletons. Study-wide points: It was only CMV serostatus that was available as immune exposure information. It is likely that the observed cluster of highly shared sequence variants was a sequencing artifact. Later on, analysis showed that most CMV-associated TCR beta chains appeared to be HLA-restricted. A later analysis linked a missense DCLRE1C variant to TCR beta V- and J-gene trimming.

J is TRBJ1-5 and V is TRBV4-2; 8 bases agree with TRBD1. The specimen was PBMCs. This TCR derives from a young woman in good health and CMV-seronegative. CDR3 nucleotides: TGTGCCAGCAGCCAAACCCGACAGGGGAATCAGCCCCAGCATTTT. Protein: CASSQTRQGNQPQHF.